These T cell receptor beta chains were read from a single sample in a study of T cell responses to AZD1222 COVID-19 vaccine. The data were produced by immunoSEQ multiplex PCR, yet TCRdb's version contains in-frame clones alone and is incomplete. The sample holds over 70,000 clones; 70% to 90% are singletons and the top ten take 10%. The sample here was peripheral blood, taken on day 0 of MenACWY control vaccination. The source of these receptors is an adult in good health. CDR3s include the opening cysteine and the closing phenylalanine or tryptophan. The D gene is left open where the match is weak. Clone sizes are given selectively: once, few, many, or a class where the clone is expanded.

NA	NA	TRBV6-1	TRBJ1-1	CASTQGRSNTEAFF	TGTGCCAGCACCCAGGGACGGTCGAACACTGAAGCTTTCTTT
TRBD1	NA	TRBV6-5	TRBJ2-5	CASSRGRGETQYF	TGTGCCAGCTCCAGGGGGCGGGGAGAGACCCAGTACTTC
NA	NA	TRBV5-6	TRBJ1-1	CASSLDWGTEAFF	TGTGCCAGCAGCCTAGATTGGGGGACTGAAGCTTTCTTT
TRBD1	NA	TRBV19	TRBJ1-3	CASSIDRGSGNTIYF	TGTGCCAGTAGTATTGACAGGGGTTCTGGAAACACCATATATTTT
NA	NA	TRBV6-4	TRBJ1-1	CASSVGFNTEAFF	TGTGCCAGCAGTGTCGGGTTTAACACTGAAGCTTTCTTT
NA	NA	TRBV30	TRBJ1-1	CAWSGPIEGGTEAFF	TGTGCCTGGAGTGGTCCGATTGAGGGGGGGACTGAAGCTTTCTTT
NA	NA	TRBV6-6	TRBJ1-3	CASSYSGLGSGNTIYF	TGTGCCAGCAGTTACTCGGGGTTGGGCTCTGGAAACACCATATATTTT
NA	NA	TRBV5-4	TRBJ1-4	CASSRDQQRTAEKLFF	TGTGCCAGCAGCCGGGACCAGCAGCGGACGGCTGAAAAACTGTTTTTT
NA	NA	TRBV6-1	TRBJ1-6	CASSEAGSPLHF	TGTGCCAGCAGTGAAGCGGGGTCACCCCTCCACTTT
TRBD2	once	TRBV30	TRBJ2-3	CAWRAGAGDTQYF	TGTGCCTGGAGAGCGGGGGCCGGAGATACGCAGTATTTT
TRBD1	few	TRBV6-2/TRBV6-3	TRBJ2-3	CASSAMTGTGFSDTQYF	TGTGCCAGCAGTGCGATGACCGGGACAGGGTTTTCAGATACGCAGTATTTT
NA	NA	TRBV4-1	TRBJ1-5	CASSQDEDPLRIQPQHF	TGCGCCAGCAGCCAAGATGAAGACCCTCTAAGGATTCAGCCCCAGCATTTT
TRBD2	NA	TRBV6-1	TRBJ2-1	CASSETGGSYNEQFF	TGTGCCAGCAGTGAGACGGGGGGCTCCTACAATGAGCAGTTCTTC
NA	NA	TRBV29-1	TRBJ1-1	CSVKGTGGNTEAFF	TGCAGCGTTAAAGGGACGGGGGGTAACACTGAAGCTTTCTTT
NA	NA	TRBV5-1	TRBJ2-1	CASSGGGPYNEQFF	TGCGCCAGCAGCGGTGGGGGGCCCTACAATGAGCAGTTCTTC
NA	NA	TRBV10-3	TRBJ1-4	CAAADGTLNEKLFF	TGTGCCGCCGCTGACGGGACCCTTAATGAAAAACTGTTTTTT
TRBD1	NA	TRBV30	TRBJ2-2	CAWNLQGANTGELFF	TGTGCCTGGAATCTACAGGGGGCTAACACCGGGGAGCTGTTTTTT
NA	NA	TRBV5-1	TRBJ2-5	CASSSSQGTETQYF	TGCGCCAGCAGCTCGTCACAGGGTACGGAGACCCAGTACTTC
NA	NA	TRBV19	TRBJ1-4	CASTVQGGNEKLFF	TGTGCCAGTACCGTACAGGGAGGTAATGAAAAACTGTTTTTT
TRBD1	NA	TRBV7-3	TRBJ1-6	CASSEGQTNSPLHF	TGTGCCAGCAGCGAGGGACAGACCAATTCACCCCTCCACTTT
NA	NA	TRBV5-1	TRBJ2-3	CASSLSSRTTDTQYF	TGCGCCAGCAGCTTGTCGAGCAGGACCACAGATACGCAGTATTTT
TRBD1	NA	TRBV19	TRBJ1-5	CASTRDRAYSNQPQHF	TGTGCCAGTACCCGAGACAGGGCATATAGCAATCAGCCCCAGCATTTT
NA	NA	TRBV6-1	TRBJ1-6	CASSDVLRNSPLHF	TGTGCCAGCAGTGATGTTCTCAGAAATTCACCCCTCCACTTT
NA	NA	TRBV27	TRBJ2-1	CASSPRQYNEQFF	TGTGCCAGCAGTCCCAGACAGTACAATGAGCAGTTCTTC
TRBD1	few	TRBV19	TRBJ2-7	CASSTTGGGEQYF	TGTGCCAGTAGTACTACAGGGGGCGGGGAGCAGTACTTC
TRBD2	NA	TRBV11-2	TRBJ2-5	CASSLLTSGQETQYF	TGTGCCAGCAGCTTGCTGACTAGCGGCCAAGAGACCCAGTACTTC
NA	NA	TRBV30	TRBJ2-2	CAWVGGAGFPGELFF	TGTGCCTGGGTTGGGGGGGCCGGATTCCCCGGGGAGCTGTTTTTT
TRBD1	NA	TRBV7-9	TRBJ1-2	CASSRGQDHYGYTF	TGTGCCAGCAGCCGCGGACAGGACCACTATGGCTACACCTTC
NA	NA	TRBV6-5	TRBJ1-1	CASTPGRGSWTEAFF	TGTGCCAGCACCCCCGGTAGGGGATCGTGGACTGAAGCTTTCTTT
TRBD1	NA	TRBV24-1	TRBJ2-2	CATSDFSFWTGANTGELFF	TGTGCCACCAGTGATTTTTCGTTTTGGACAGGGGCGAACACCGGGGAGCTGTTTTTT
NA	NA	TRBV7-2	TRBJ2-5	CASSFYDGTQYF	TGTGCCAGCAGCTTCTACGACGGGACCCAGTACTTC
NA	NA	TRBV14	TRBJ1-2	CASSQERGDGYTF	TGTGCCAGCAGCCAAGAGCGCGGGGATGGCTACACCTTC
NA	NA	TRBV5-1	TRBJ1-2	CASSLAWSEGYTF	TGCGCCAGCAGCTTGGCCTGGTCAGAAGGCTACACCTTC
NA	NA	TRBV5-1	TRBJ2-7	CASSADRGGGSYEQYF	TGCGCCAGCAGCGCAGACAGGGGAGGGGGCTCCTACGAGCAGTACTTC
NA	NA	TRBV21-1	TRBJ2-7	CASRDRDPYEQYF	TGTGCCAGCAGGGACAGGGACCCTTACGAGCAGTACTTC
TRBD1	NA	TRBV12-3/TRBV12-4	TRBJ1-2	CASSLGQGVGYTF	TGTGCCAGCAGCCTCGGACAGGGAGTTGGCTACACCTTC
NA	NA	TRBV18	TRBJ2-7	CASSTRLESSEQYF	TGTGCCAGCTCAACACGGCTCGAGAGCTCCGAGCAGTACTTC
NA	NA	TRBV11-2	TRBJ1-1	CASSFNRVDTEAFF	TGTGCCAGCAGTTTTAACAGGGTTGACACTGAAGCTTTCTTT
NA	once	TRBV2	TRBJ2-3	CASWRDTQYF	TGTGCCAGCTGGAGAGATACGCAGTATTTT
NA	medium-sized	TRBV7-9	TRBJ1-1	CASSLAGGGTEAFF	TGTGCCAGCAGCTTAGCGGGAGGGGGTACTGAAGCTTTCTTT
NA	NA	TRBV3-1/TRBV3-2	TRBJ1-6	CASSDDGTSPLHF	TGTGCCAGCAGCGACGACGGGACTTCACCCCTCCACTTT
TRBD1	NA	TRBV7-3	TRBJ1-2	CASSPGTGGGFGYTF	TGTGCCAGCAGCCCCGGGACAGGGGGCGGCTTCGGCTACACCTTC
NA	NA	TRBV5-1	TRBJ2-6	CASSFSGANVLTF	TGCGCCAGCAGCTTCTCTGGGGCCAACGTCCTGACTTTC
NA	NA	TRBV3-1/TRBV3-2	TRBJ1-2	CASSQVGGYTF	TGTGCCAGCAGCCAAGTCGGGGGCTACACCTTC
NA	NA	TRBV4-1	TRBJ1-1	CASSQHLPTNTEAFF	TGCGCCAGCAGCCAGCACCTACCCACGAACACTGAAGCTTTCTTT
NA	NA	TRBV27	TRBJ1-4	CASSFSWGREKLFF	TGTGCCAGCAGTTTTAGTTGGGGGAGGGAAAAACTGTTTTTT
NA	NA	TRBV5-6	TRBJ1-1	CASSLGAGRNTEAFF	TGTGCCAGCAGCTTGGGAGCAGGGAGGAACACTGAAGCTTTCTTT
NA	once	TRBV6-6	TRBJ2-7	CASSDSGSQSYEQYF	TGTGCCAGCAGTGACTCCGGGAGTCAATCCTACGAGCAGTACTTC
NA	once	TRBV28	TRBJ1-5	CASSFGTQPQHF	TGTGCCAGCAGTTTCGGGACTCAGCCCCAGCATTTT
TRBD2	NA	TRBV6-1	TRBJ2-5	CASSERLAGGQETQYF	TGTGCCAGCAGTGAAAGACTAGCGGGGGGACAAGAGACCCAGTACTTC